This T cell receptor beta chain was captured in a study of control samples from healthy donors and cancer patients. Libraries were prepared by immunoSEQ multiplex PCR; TCRdb keeps only in-frame clonotypes and omits some of them. The table lists about 410,000 clones, more than 80% of them singletons, with roughly 6.4% in the top ten. Germline CDR1 is SGDLS and CDR2 is YYNGEE. Losses at the gene ends were 2 bases for V and 6 bases for J; bases not matched to a gene: 4. The CDR3 is made up of 14 amino acids. Sequenced material: PBMCs. The chain joins TRBV9 to TRBJ2-5; TRBD1 matches 10 bases. This clonotype was obtained from a man between 40 and 49 years old with head and neck cancer. In nucleotides, the CDR3 is TGTGCCAGCAGCGTTGGGACAGGGGTAAAGACCCAGTACTTC. Translating gives CASSVGTGVKTQYF.